The entry that follows covers one T cell receptor beta chain sequence. There is no known antigen for this receptor. No base qualities exist here, and no much larger clone lies one base off it. Using the deep immunoSEQ assay, multiplex PCR amplified TCR CDR3 regions from genomic DNA. Extracted genomic DNA from each cell subset was spread evenly across all wells of several immunoSEQ 96-well plates, with each plate serving as a replicate. For sorted subsets, approximately 200 ng of genomic DNA, equivalent to 25,000 to 35,000 T cell genomes, went into each replicate PCR. Purified libraries were quantified with a Qubit 3.0 fluorometer, sized on a Bioanalyzer 2100, and re-quantified with the KAPA Library Quantification kit. Every immunoSEQ 96-well plate was sequenced on a dedicated single-read 150-cycle Illumina NextSeq 550 flow cell. Processing in the source paper ran as follows. Because only junctional sequences without quality scores were contained in the immunoSEQ output, filtering matching that applied to full-length reads could not be performed. Sequences were annotated with PyIR, a Python wrapper for IgBLAST v1.9, and V/J genes and CDR3 were assigned using IMGT germline references. Any read was removed if the V/J assignment was weak (E-value above 1e-6), the CDR3 was missing, or the read contained stop codons, out-of-frame junctions, or ambiguous translated residues. V3J clonotypes were defined by identical inferred V gene, J gene, and CDR3 amino acid sequence. The percentage overlap between two repertoires was calculated by dividing the number of shared unique clonotypes by the size of the smaller repertoire. Repertoire richness was assessed with RTK rarefaction, the Chao1 estimator, and Recon v2.1 estimates of unobserved clonotypes. OLGA was used to compute generation probabilities for all TCRbeta clonotypes that the gDNA method yielded from a handful of donors. As stored in TCRdb, this immuneACCESS dataset retains in-frame rearrangements with V and J assigned. A fraction of the clones does not appear; measured against another copy, unresolved V genes explain less than half of the discrepancy, and the remainder lacks a known reason. The V and J calls and clone size were taken over from that table, and D and trimming were inferred from the DNA. This sample has roughly 2.2 million clones in its table, and approximately 95% of those were observed once. The ten largest clones capture about 0.39% of the sample.

The record originates from a study of shared clonotypes between healthy human individuals (dated by TCRdb to about 2020). Study-level background: A few men and two women, aged 18 to 49 years, made up the cohort. To estimate repertoire size and how much clonotypes are shared between individuals, the study performed deep sequencing of blood TCR repertoires from five healthy adults. For each donor, CD4 naive and CD4 memory were each given three plates, CD8 naive was given two plates, and CD8 memory was given one plate. Per donor, leukapheresis produced somewhere between about 0.9 and 9 billion PBMCs. Different laboratories and diverse techniques were used to prepare libraries and sequence TCR repertoires, to increase sequencing depth and limit assay-specific biases.

The donors were healthy, HIV-negative adults with no recently reported acute infections or vaccinations. Every donor was a Caucasian adult living in Nashville, Tennessee, USA. Magnetic negative selection was used to enrich CD4+ T cells, after which naive cells were positively selected on CD45RA and the negative fraction became the memory subset. Blood was obtained by leukapheresis, after which PBMCs were separated by Ficoll-Histopaque density gradient centrifugation and cryopreserved in liquid nitrogen vapor phase. Purity and quantity of every magnetically sorted T cell population were checked by analytical flow cytometry. Genomic DNA was isolated from every sorted fraction and measured by UV absorbance on a Nanodrop 2000c. Findings and caveats that apply to the study as a whole: Higher generation probabilities were observed for clonotypes shared by all four sorted-subset donors than for non-shared clonotypes. Estimated clonotype richness was generally larger for naive than for memory subsets. Sampling was restricted to blood, and TCR repertoires in tissue are likely to differ from TCR repertoires in blood. Based on pairwise subsampling, the degree of clonotype sharing among donors was expected to be affected by sequencing depth. The genetic and exposure-history diversity represented was limited by the small number of donors. Incomplete sequencing was indicated by rarefaction of sorted-subset datasets, despite the large sequencing depth. Sharing across several donors was observed for 5% to 6.5% of naive CD4, 3% to 4% of naive CD8, roughly 2.4% of memory CD4, and 0.4% of memory CD8 clonotypes.

V has 6 bases trimmed and J has 7 bases trimmed; junction bases matching no gene number 11. The germline V gene encodes CDR1 MRHNA and CDR2 SNTAGT. The CDR3 contains 15 residues, cysteine and phenylalanine counted. The kept DNA is CDR3 alone, 45 bases in frame from the first base. Rearrangement joined TRBV6-4 to TRBJ2-2; 7 central bases correspond to TRBD2. The source of this sequence is a man aged 18 to 29 in good health. Some clones in this sample may be carry-over from other donors' samples. Sequencing used naive CD4+ T cells from PBMCs. The cell subset or site tag for this specimen amounts to: CD45RA+ positively selected. The DNA is as follows: TGTGCCAGCAGAACTCTAGCGGCTACGGGCGGGGAGCTGTTTTTT. This is translated as CASRTLAATGGELFF.